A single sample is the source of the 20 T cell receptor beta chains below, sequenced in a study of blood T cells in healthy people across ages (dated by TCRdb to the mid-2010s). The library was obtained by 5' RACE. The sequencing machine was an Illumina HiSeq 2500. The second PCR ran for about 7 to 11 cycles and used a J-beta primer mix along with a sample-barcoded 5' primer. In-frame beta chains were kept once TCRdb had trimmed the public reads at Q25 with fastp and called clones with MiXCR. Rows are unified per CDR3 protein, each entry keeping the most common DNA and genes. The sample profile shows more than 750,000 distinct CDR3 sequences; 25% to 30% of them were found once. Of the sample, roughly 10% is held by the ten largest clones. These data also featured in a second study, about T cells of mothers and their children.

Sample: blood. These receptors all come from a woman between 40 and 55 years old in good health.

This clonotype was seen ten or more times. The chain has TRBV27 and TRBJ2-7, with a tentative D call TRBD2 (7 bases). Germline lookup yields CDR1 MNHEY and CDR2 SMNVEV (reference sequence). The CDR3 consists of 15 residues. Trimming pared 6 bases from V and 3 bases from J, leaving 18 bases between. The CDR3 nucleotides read TGTGCCAGCAGAATCTCGGGGGGCTCTAACTACGAGCAGTACTTC. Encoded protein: CASRISGGSNYEQYF.

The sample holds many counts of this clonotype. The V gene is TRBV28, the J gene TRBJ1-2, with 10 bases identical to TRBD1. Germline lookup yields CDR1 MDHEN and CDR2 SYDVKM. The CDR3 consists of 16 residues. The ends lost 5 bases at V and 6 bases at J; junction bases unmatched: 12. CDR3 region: CASSPPPRTGGDGYTF. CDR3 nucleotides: TGTGCCAGCAGTCCACCGCCACGGACAGGGGGGGATGGCTACACCTTC.

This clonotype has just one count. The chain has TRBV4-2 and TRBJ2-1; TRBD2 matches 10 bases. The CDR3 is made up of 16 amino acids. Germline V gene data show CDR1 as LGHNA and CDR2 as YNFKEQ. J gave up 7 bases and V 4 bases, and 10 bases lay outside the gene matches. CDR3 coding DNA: TGTGCCAGCAGCCCGCCTCTAGCGGGAGTTCTTAATGAGCAGTTCTTC. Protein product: CASSPPLAGVLNEQFF.

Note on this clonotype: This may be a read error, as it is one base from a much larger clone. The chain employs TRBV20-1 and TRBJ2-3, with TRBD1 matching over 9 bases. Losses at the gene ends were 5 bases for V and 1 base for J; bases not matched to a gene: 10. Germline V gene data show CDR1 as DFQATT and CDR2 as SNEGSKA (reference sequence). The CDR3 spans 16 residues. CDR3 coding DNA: TGCAGTGCTGCTACCCCGGGACAGGGCGGCACAGATACGCAGTATTTT. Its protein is CSAATPGQGGTDTQYF.

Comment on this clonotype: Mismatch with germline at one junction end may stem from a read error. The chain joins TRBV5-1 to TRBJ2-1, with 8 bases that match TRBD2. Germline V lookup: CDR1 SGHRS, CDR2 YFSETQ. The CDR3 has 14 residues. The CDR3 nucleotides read TGCGCCTCGTCGGGAAGCGGGGGTTACAATGAGCAGTTCTTT. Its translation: CASSGSGGYNEQFF.

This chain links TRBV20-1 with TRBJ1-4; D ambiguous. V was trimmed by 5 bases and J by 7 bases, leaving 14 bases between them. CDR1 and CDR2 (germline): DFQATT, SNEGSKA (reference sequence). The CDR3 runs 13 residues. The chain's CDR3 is CSAWTAPAEKLFF. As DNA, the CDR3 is TGCAGTGCTTGGACGGCGCCTGCTGAAAAACTGTTTTTT.

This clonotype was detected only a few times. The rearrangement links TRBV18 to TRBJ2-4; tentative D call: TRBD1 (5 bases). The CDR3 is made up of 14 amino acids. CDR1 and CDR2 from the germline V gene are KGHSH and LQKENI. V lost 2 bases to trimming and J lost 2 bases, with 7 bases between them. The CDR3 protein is CASSPAGSKNIQYF. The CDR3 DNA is TGTGCCAGCTCACCAGCAGGGTCCAAAAACATTCAGTACTTC.

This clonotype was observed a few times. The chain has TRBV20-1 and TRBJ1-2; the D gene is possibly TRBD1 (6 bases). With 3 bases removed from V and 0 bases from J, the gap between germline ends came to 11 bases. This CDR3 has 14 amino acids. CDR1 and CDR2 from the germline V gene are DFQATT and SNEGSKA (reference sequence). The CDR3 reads CSASPGAANYGYTF. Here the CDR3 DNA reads TGCAGTGCTAGCCCAGGGGCAGCTAACTATGGCTACACCTTC.

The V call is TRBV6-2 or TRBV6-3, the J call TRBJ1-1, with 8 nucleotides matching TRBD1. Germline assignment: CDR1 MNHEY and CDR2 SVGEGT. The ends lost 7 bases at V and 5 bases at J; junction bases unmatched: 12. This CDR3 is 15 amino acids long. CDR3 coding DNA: TGTGCCAGCACTTCAAGAGGACAGGGTGGGACTGAAGCTTTCTTT. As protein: CASTSRGQGGTEAFF.

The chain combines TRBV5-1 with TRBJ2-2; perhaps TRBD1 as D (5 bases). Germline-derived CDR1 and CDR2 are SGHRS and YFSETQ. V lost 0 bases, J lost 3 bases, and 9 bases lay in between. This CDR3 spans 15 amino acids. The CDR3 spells CASSLGQSYTGELFF. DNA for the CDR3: TGCGCCAGCAGCTTGGGACAGAGTTACACCGGGGAGCTGTTTTTT.

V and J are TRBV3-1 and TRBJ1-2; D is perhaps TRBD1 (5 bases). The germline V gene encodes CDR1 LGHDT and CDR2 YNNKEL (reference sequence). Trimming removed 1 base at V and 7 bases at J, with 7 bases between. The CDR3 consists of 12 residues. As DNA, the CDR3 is TGTGCCAGCAGCCAAGCAGGGATTGGCTACACCTTC. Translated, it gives CASSQAGIGYTF.

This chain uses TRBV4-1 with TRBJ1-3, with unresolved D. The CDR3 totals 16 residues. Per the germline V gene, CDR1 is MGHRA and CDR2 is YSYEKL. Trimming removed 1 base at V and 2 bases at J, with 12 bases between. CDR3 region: CASSQGLSGAGNTIYF. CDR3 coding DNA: TGCGCCAGCAGCCAAGGGCTTTCTGGGGCTGGAAACACCATATATTTT.

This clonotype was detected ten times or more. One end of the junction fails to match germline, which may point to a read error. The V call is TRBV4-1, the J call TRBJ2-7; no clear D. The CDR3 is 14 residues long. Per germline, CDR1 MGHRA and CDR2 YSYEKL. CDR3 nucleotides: TGTGCCAGCAGCCAAGGTGTGGGGACCTACGAGCAGTACTTC. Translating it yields CASSQGVGTYEQYF.

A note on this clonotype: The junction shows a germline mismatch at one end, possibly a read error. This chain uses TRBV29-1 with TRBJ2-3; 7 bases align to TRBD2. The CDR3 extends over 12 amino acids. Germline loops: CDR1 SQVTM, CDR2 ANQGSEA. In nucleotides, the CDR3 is TGCGGCGTTGAAGCGGGGACAGATACGCAGTATTTT. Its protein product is CGVEAGTDTQYF.

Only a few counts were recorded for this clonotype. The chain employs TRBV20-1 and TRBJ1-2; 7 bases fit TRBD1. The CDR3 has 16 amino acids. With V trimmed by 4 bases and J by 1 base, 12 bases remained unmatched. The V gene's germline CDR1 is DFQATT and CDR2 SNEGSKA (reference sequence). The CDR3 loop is CSAKKTGTVLNYGYTF. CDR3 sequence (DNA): TGCAGTGCTAAAAAAACCGGGACAGTCCTTAACTATGGCTACACCTTC.

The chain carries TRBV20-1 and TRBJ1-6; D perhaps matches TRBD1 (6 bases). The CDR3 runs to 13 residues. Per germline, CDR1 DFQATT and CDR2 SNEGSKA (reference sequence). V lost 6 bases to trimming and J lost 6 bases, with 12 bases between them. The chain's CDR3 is CSARTELNSPLHF. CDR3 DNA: TGCAGTGCCCGGACAGAGCTTAATTCACCCCTCCACTTT.

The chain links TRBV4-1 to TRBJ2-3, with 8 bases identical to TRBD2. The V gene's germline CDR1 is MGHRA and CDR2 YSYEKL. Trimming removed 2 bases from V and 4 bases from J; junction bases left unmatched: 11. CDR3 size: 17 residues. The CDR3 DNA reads TGCGCCAGCAGCCAATCCCCGGGGGGGGGAGGACCAGATACGCAGTATTTT. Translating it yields CASSQSPGGGGPDTQYF.

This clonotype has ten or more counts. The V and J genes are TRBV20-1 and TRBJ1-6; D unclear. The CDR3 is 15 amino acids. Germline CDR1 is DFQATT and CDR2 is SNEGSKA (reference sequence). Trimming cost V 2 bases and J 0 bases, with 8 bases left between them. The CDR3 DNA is TGCAGTGCTAGATGGGAGAGCTCCTATAATTCACCCCTCCACTTT. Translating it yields CSARWESSYNSPLHF.

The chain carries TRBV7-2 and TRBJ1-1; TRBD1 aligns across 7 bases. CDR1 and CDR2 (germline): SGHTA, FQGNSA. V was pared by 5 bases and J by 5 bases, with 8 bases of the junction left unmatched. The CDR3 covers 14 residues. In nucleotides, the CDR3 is TGTGCCAGCAGCGCTCAGGGGGTGGGAACTGAAGCTTTCTTT. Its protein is CASSAQGVGTEAFF.

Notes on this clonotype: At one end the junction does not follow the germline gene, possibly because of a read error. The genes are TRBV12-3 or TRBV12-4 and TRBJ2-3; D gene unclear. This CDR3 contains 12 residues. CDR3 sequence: CASRVRPDAQYF. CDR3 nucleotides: TGTGCCAGCCGGGTGCGACCAGATGCGCAGTATTTT.